The 14 T cell receptor beta chains reported below all come from one sample, sequenced in a study of spatial heterogeneity in lung cancer. TCRdb reprocessed the 5' RACE reads with MiXCR, giving one entry per CDR3 protein. The table lists thousands of distinct CDR3 sequences, roughly 35% of them singletons. Time point in this sample: sample taken at primary tumor resection. Unsorted samples of tumor, nontumor lung or frozen PBMC had their whole RNA sequenced. The source was PBMCs, collected at surgery. The source is a male donor with early-stage non-small cell lung cancer.

Details on this clonotype: This beta chain is a stray sequence in a library constructed for alpha chains; its clone size is not meaningful. This chain uses TRBV12-3 or TRBV12-4 with TRBJ2-3; tentatively, D is TRBD1 or TRBD2 (5 bases each). The CDR3 is made up of 14 amino acids. The V end lost 7 bases, the J end lost 1 base, and 12 bases lay between the germline ends. CDR3 amino acids: CASTRQGRTDTQYF. The CDR3 DNA follows: TGTGCCAGCACCCGCCAGGGACGCACAGATACGCAGTATTTT.

As concerns this clonotype: Being off target in a library aimed at alpha chains, this beta chain has a size of little meaning. CDR3: CATALPNNEQFF. The CDR3 nucleotides read TGTGCCACCGCGCTACCGAACAATGAGCAGTTCTTC. V is TRBV10-3 and J is TRBJ2-1; no definite D call. CDR3 length: 12 residues. In germline, CDR1 is ENHRY, CDR2 SYGVKD. V was pared by 10 bases and J by 5 bases, with 12 bases between.

As concerns this clonotype: The library was designed around alpha chains, so this beta chain is a stray read whose abundance carries little weight. The chain uses TRBV27 and TRBJ2-5, with unresolved D. The germline gives CDR1 MNHEY, CDR2 SMNVEV (reference sequence). The germline V and J ends were trimmed by 0 bases and 5 bases, with 16 bases remaining between them. This CDR3 is built from 16 residues. The CDR3 bases are TGTGCCAGCAGTTTATCATGGGTCCTGCAAGGGGAGACCCAGTACTTC. Its translation is CASSLSWVLQGETQYF.

This clonotype was observed a handful of times. The size of this beta chain means little, since it is a stray read in a library made for alpha chains. V and J are TRBV25-1 and TRBJ2-3; D is perhaps TRBD1 (5 bases). The CDR3 consists of 16 residues. The germline V gene has CDR1 MGHDK and CDR2 SYGVNS. The V end was cut by 4 bases, the J end by 2 bases, with 16 bases between. The CDR3 loop is CASSGWQGRSTDTQYF. The CDR3 nucleotides are TGTGCCAGCAGTGGTTGGCAGGGAAGGTCCACAGATACGCAGTATTTT.

In the case of this clonotype: This beta chain was picked up by a library intended for alpha chains and is off target, so its count carries little meaning. This sequence joins TRBV24-1 and TRBJ2-3, with 12 bases lining up with TRBD2. V trimming: 9 bases; J trimming: 5 bases; junction bases outside the gene matches: 8. The CDR3 spans 15 residues. Germline values: CDR1 KGHDR, CDR2 SFDVKD. The CDR3: CATARTSGTGDTQYF. Written as DNA, the CDR3 is TGTGCCACCGCAAGGACTAGCGGGACGGGAGATACGCAGTATTTT.

To note about this clonotype: The size of this beta chain means little, since it is a stray read in a library made for alpha chains. This chain joins TRBV14 and TRBJ2-3; no definite D call. This CDR3 comprises 13 residues. With 2 bases removed from V and 1 base from J, the gap between germline ends came to 4 bases. CDR1 is SGHDN and CDR2 is FVKESK in the germline V gene. Here the CDR3 DNA reads TGTGCCAGCAGCCAAAGGGGCACAGATACGCAGTATTTT. It encodes CASSQRGTDTQYF. The variable domain in full, with the rest retrieved from reference TRBV14 and TRBJ2-3, is EAGVTQFPSHSVIEKGQTVTLRCDPISGHDNLYWYRRVMGKEIKFLLHFVKESKQDESGMPNNRFLAERTGGTYSTLKVQPAELEDSGVYFCASSQRGTDTQYFGPGTRLTVL.

This clonotype is deemed medium-sized. The library was built for alpha chains, so this beta chain is an off-target read and its size means little. The V and J genes are TRBV28 and TRBJ2-5; 8 nucleotides line up with TRBD1. The CDR3 consists of 14 residues. Germline V gene data show CDR1 as MDHEN and CDR2 as SYDVKM. Germline trimming cut 4 bases from V and 8 bases from J; bases unmatched to any gene: 9. The CDR3 loop reads CASSSRQGRETQYF. In nucleotides, the CDR3 is TGTGCCAGCAGTTCGAGACAGGGGCGGGAAACCCAGTACTTC.

In this sample, this clonotype turned up a few times. The library was built for alpha chains, so this beta chain is an off-target read and its size means little. The CDR3 protein is CASSLGRDYEQYF. In nucleotides, the CDR3 is TGTGCCAGCAGTTTAGGCCGAGACTACGAGCAGTACTTC. The rearrangement uses TRBV28 and TRBJ2-7, with D hard to call. The V and J ends lost 2 bases and 3 bases respectively, with 8 bases between them. There are 13 residues in the CDR3. Germline CDR1 and CDR2: MDHEN and SYDVKM. The full variable domain, in which reference TRBV28 and TRBJ2-7 provide the parts outside the CDR3, is DVKVTQSSRYLVKRTGEKVFLECVQDMDHENMFWYRQDPGLGLRLIYFSYDVKMKEKGDIPEGYSVSREKKERFSLILESASTNQTSMYLCASSLGRDYEQYFGPGTRLTVT.

Comments on this clonotype: This beta chain is a stray read from a library made for alpha chains; its abundance is not meaningful. The chain couples TRBV7-2 to TRBJ2-1; D unclear. From germline, CDR1 is SGHTA and CDR2 FQGNSA. Trimming took off 5 bases at V and 6 bases at J, with 20 bases between the two ends. CDR3 length: 16 amino acids. The CDR3 reads CASSASPATSVNEQFF. As DNA, the CDR3 is TGTGCCAGCAGCGCCTCCCCCGCAACGTCGGTCAATGAGCAGTTCTTC.

Comment on this clonotype: Since the library was made to target alpha chains, this beta chain is a stray read and its abundance is not meaningful. The chain combines TRBV21-1 with TRBJ2-7; the table's TRBD1 call for D was not verified on the DNA. TRBV21-1 is listed as a pseudogene. This CDR3 has 16 amino acids. The CDR3 is CASSKALEPVSYEQYF. The CDR3 DNA reads TGTGCCAGCAGCAAAGCGCTGGAACCTGTCTCCTACGAGCAGTACTTC.

Of note for this clonotype: This beta chain appears as a stray read in a library generated for alpha chains; its size is not informative. The CDR3, as DNA: TGTGCCAGCAGCTTAGCGCTGGTAGCGGGGCAAGAGACCCAGTACTTC. Amino acid sequence: CASSLALVAGQETQYF. The rearrangement uses TRBV7-2 and TRBJ2-5; TRBD2 aligns across 8 bases. Germline CDR1 SGHTA, CDR2 FQGNSA. With 0 bases clipped from V and 2 bases from J, the junction kept 5 bases outside the gene matches. This CDR3 contains 16 residues.

Notes on this clonotype: Found in a library prepared for alpha chains, this beta chain is an off-target read, and its abundance has little meaning. The V and J genes are TRBV4-3 and TRBJ2-5, with 9 bases matching TRBD1. The germline V gene has CDR1 LGHNA and CDR2 YSLEER. V lost 0 bases to trimming and J lost 4 bases; unmatched junction nucleotides: 3. CDR3 length: 15 residues. CDR3: CASSQETGGRETQYF. The CDR3, as DNA: TGCGCCAGCAGCCAAGAGACAGGGGGAAGAGAGACCCAGTACTTC.

Of note for this clonotype: The library was designed around alpha chains, so this beta chain is a stray read whose abundance carries little weight. As DNA, the CDR3 is TGCAGCGTTGAATCCCCCCTGGATACGCAGTATTTT. Amino acids: CSVESPLDTQYF. The chain has TRBV29-1 and TRBJ2-3; the D is unclear. The ends were cut back, 2 bases at V and 6 bases at J, with 9 bases in the middle. Looked up from germline, CDR1 is SQVTM and CDR2 is ANQGSEA. CDR3 length: 12 residues.

In regard to this clonotype: This beta chain slipped into a library made for alpha chains as a stray read, so its size is not meaningful. This chain connects TRBV20-1 to TRBJ2-4; 7 nucleotides agree with TRBD2. Germline CDR1 is DFQATT and CDR2 is SNEGSKA (reference sequence). This CDR3 is built from 15 residues. V lost 0 bases to trimming and J lost 9 bases; unmatched junction nucleotides: 11. The CDR3 bases are TGCAGTGCTAGAGAGCGAAGCGGGATAACGGGCATTCAGTACTTC. Translating gives CSARERSGITGIQYF.